The present T cell receptor (beta chain) was sequenced within a study of CD8 T cell repertoires and HIV-1 epitope variants. The overall study: T cells were stimulated with Twenty-five Gag and Nef peptides separately. Tested: three Gag epitope families, Nef HW9 and YT9. Study conclusions and caveats: Six of nine antigen-specific clonotypes appeared cross-reactive to autologous or escape variants.

This table comes from immunoSEQ multiplex PCR, and its TCRdb copy is limited to in-frame clones, with some not included. Here the sample spans about 6,200 clones, 60% to 75% being singletons. This clone was seen a single time. Its target is unknown. With 1 base clipped from V and 4 bases from J, the junction kept 2 bases outside the gene matches. In germline, CDR1 is LNHDA, CDR2 SQIVND (reference sequence). The CDR3 runs to 15 residues. The J gene is TRBJ2-1, the V gene TRBV19; the match to TRBD2 covers 9 bases. This TCR derives from a male donor with HIV. Sequenced sample: cultured CD8+ T cells derived from PBMCs. CDR3 protein: CASSIGAGGYNEQFF. The CDR3 nucleotides are TGTGCCAGTAGTATAGGTGCGGGAGGGTACAATGAGCAGTTCTTC.